Presented here are 22 T cell receptor beta chains from one specimen sequenced in a study of patients and donors after allogeneic stem cell transplantation. Each CDR3 protein is one row after TCRdb ran MiXCR on the RT-PCR reads. This table holds 920,000 or so distinct CDR3 sequences, around 17% found once. Sequenced material: blood, either unsorted or a sorted T cell fraction (not recorded which). These receptors all come from a human donor who was either an allogeneic HSCT recipient or a stem cell or donor lymphocyte infusion donor (not recorded which). It is not recorded whose cells these are; they may come from a transplant donor.

This chain uses TRBV12-3 or TRBV12-4 with TRBJ1-2; D might be TRBD1 (6 bases). V was cut by 3 bases and J by 3 bases, with 17 bases left in between. The CDR3 contains 16 residues. The CDR3 DNA sequence: TGTGCCAGCAGTTTGGCGGGAAGGGGGGCTGACTATGGCTACACCTTC. Translating it yields CASSLAGRGADYGYTF.

This clonotype was counted ten times or more. This chain uses TRBV6-2 or TRBV6-3 with TRBJ1-5, with 7 bases that match TRBD1. CDR1 and CDR2 (germline): MNHEY, SVGEGT. This CDR3 is 15 amino acids long. V trimming: 6 bases; J trimming: 0 bases; junction bases outside the gene matches: 5. CDR3 sequence: CASSHRGYSNQPQHF. For the CDR3, the DNA is TGTGCCAGCAGCCACAGGGGATATAGCAATCAGCCCCAGCATTTT.

This clonotype was seen a handful of times. The chain links TRBV5-1 to TRBJ2-2; 10 positions match TRBD2. CDR1 SGHRS and CDR2 YFSETQ come from the germline V gene. The trim removed 4 bases at V and 0 bases at J, leaving 6 bases unmatched. This CDR3 has 17 amino acids. CDR3 DNA sequence: TGCGCCAGCAGCCGGCTAGCGGGAGCGTCGAACACCGGGGAGCTGTTTTTT. Translating it yields CASSRLAGASNTGELFF.

CDR3 in DNA: TGTGCCAGCAGCCCGGGACTAGTTCTTACAGATACGCAGTATTTT. As protein: CASSPGLVLTDTQYF. The chain is built from TRBV7-9 and TRBJ2-3; TRBD2 matches at 8 bases. CDR3 length: 15 amino acids. After removal of 5 bases from V and 3 bases from J, the junction contained 7 bases not matched to a gene. Germline CDR1 is SEHNR and CDR2 is FQNEAQ (reference sequence). Drawing the rest from reference TRBV7-9 and TRBJ2-3, the complete variable domain is DTGVSQNPRHKITKRGQNVTFRCDPISEHNRLYWYRQTLGQGPEFLTYFQNEAQLEKSRLLSDRFSAERPKGSFSTLEIQRTEQGDSAMYLCASSPGLVLTDTQYFGPGTRLTVL.

This clonotype occurred many times. The chain recombines TRBV12-3 or TRBV12-4 with TRBJ1-2, with D maybe TRBD1 (5 bases). Trimming cost V 5 bases and J 8 bases, with 12 bases left between them. The CDR3 is 12 residues long. The CDR3 DNA follows: TGTGCCAGCAGTCGTTTGGGGCGAGGCTACACCTTC. It codes for CASSRLGRGYTF.

This rearrangement joins TRBV6-2 or TRBV6-3 to TRBJ1-5; 7 bases align to TRBD1. The CDR3 consists of 15 residues. Germline V gene data show CDR1 as MNHEY and CDR2 as SVGEGT. Losses at the gene ends were 6 bases for V and 6 bases for J; bases not matched to a gene: 11. The CDR3 coding sequence is TGTGCCAGCAGGAAAACGCACAGGGGCGGTCAGCCCCAGCATTTT. Its translation: CASRKTHRGGQPQHF.

The table lists this clonotype with many counts. V usage is TRBV12-3 or TRBV12-4 and J usage is TRBJ2-5, with 9 bases aligning to TRBD2. The V and J ends lost 6 bases and 5 bases, in that order; junction bases with no gene match: 4. CDR3 length: 13 residues. The DNA of the CDR3 is TGTGCCAGCAGCGCGACTAGCGGCGAGACCCAGTACTTC. It is translated as CASSATSGETQYF.

This clonotype showed up just a few times. CDR3: CASSQDRDRGYGNTIYF. The CDR3 DNA sequence: TGTGCCAGCAGCCAAGATAGGGACAGGGGGTATGGAAACACCATATATTTT. The chain carries TRBV4-2 and TRBJ1-3, with TRBD1 identical over 11 bases. V dropped 0 bases and J dropped 3; count of bases not matched to a gene: 4. The CDR3 spans 17 residues. CDR1 and CDR2 (germline): LGHNA, YNFKEQ.

The gene calls are TRBV4-1 and TRBJ2-6, with D hard to call. The CDR3 is 14 amino acids. V was clipped by 8 bases and J by 7 bases, with 15 bases between them. CDR1 and CDR2 (germline): MGHRA, YSYEKL. CDR3 region: CASRAAVFANVLTF. As DNA, the CDR3 is TGCGCCAGCCGCGCGGCTGTTTTCGCCAACGTCCTGACTTTC.

The rearrangement joins TRBV2 to TRBJ1-5; D is unresolved. The CDR3 sequence is 13 residues long. V lost 4 bases, J lost 5 bases, and 9 bases lay in between. CDR1 and CDR2 (germline): SNHLY, FYNNEI. DNA for the CDR3: TGTGCCAGCAGTGCGACCGGAGATCAGCCCCAGCATTTT. Protein sequence: CASSATGDQPQHF.

The rearrangement joins TRBV7-8 to TRBJ2-3; D possibly matches TRBD1 or TRBD2 (5 bases each). The V gene's germline CDR1 is SGHVS and CDR2 FQNEAQ. Trimming removed 1 base from V and 4 bases from J, with 12 bases in between. This CDR3 has 15 residues. The CDR3 region is CASSLGGGRSDTQYF. In nucleotides, the CDR3 is TGTGCCAGCAGCTTAGGGGGCGGGCGCTCAGATACGCAGTATTTT.

The chain combines TRBV4-3 with TRBJ2-7, with D perhaps TRBD1 (5 bases). Trimming left V 0 bases short and J 4 bases short, with 13 bases between. CDR1 and CDR2 (germline): LGHNA, YSLEER. The CDR3 is made up of 15 amino acids. CDR3 coding DNA: TGCGCCAGCAGCCAAGAAACGGCAGGGTCATACGAGCAGTACTTC. Translation gives CASSQETAGSYEQYF.

The sample holds many counts of this clonotype. Relative to the germline gene, one junction end is altered; a read error may explain this. V is TRBV12-3 or TRBV12-4 and J is TRBJ2-1, with TRBD2 matching over 8 bases. This CDR3 comprises 14 residues. CDR3 residues: CASRSDPSGLARDF. The CDR3 DNA reads as TGTGCCAGCAGATCTGATCCCTCCGGACTAGCAAGGGACTTC.

V gene TRBV6-5 combines with J gene TRBJ1-5, with 10 positions matching TRBD1. V lost 0 bases to trimming and J lost 3 bases; unmatched junction nucleotides: 5. The CDR3 has 17 residues. The germline V gene encodes CDR1 MNHEY and CDR2 SVGAGI. CDR3 sequence (DNA): TGTGCCAGCAGTTACTCCTCCGGGACAGGGGTCAATCAGCCCCAGCATTTT. Its translation is CASSYSSGTGVNQPQHF.

This clonotype was detected ten times or more. The gene calls are TRBV12-3 or TRBV12-4 and TRBJ2-3; 8 bases align to TRBD1. CDR3 length: 13 amino acids. V lost 6 bases to trimming and J lost 5 bases; unmatched junction nucleotides: 4. The CDR3 reads CASSGQGGDTQYF. The CDR3 bases are TGTGCCAGCAGCGGACAGGGAGGAGATACGCAGTATTTT.

The chain combines TRBV7-3 with TRBJ1-1; maybe TRBD1 (6 bases). Trimming cost V 1 base and J 11 bases, with 8 bases left between them. Germline V CDR1 and CDR2: SGHTA, FQGTGA. The CDR3 is 11 amino acids. CDR3 nucleotide sequence: TGTGCCAGCAGCTTAAACAGGGCGGCTTTCTTT. The encoded protein is CASSLNRAAFF.

This clonotype was found a few times. The genes are TRBV6-1 and TRBJ2-7; weak D call: TRBD1 (6 bases). The CDR3 has 13 residues. Germline V lookup: CDR1 MNHNS, CDR2 SASEGT. V was shortened by 9 bases and J by 3 bases, with 15 bases between the two germline ends. In DNA, the CDR3 is TGTGCCAGTGGACCCGGGACAATCTACGAGCAGTACTTC. Protein: CASGPGTIYEQYF.

The CDR3 DNA follows: TGTGCCAGCAGTTCCGGACGGACAGGGTCCCCAGATACGCAGTATTTT. This encodes CASSSGRTGSPDTQYF. This rearrangement joins TRBV12-3 or TRBV12-4 to TRBJ2-3, with 8 bases identical to TRBD1. This CDR3 has 16 amino acids. V gave up 4 bases and J gave up 4 bases; unmatched junction bases: 10.

The chain has TRBV7-2 and TRBJ2-7; 9 bases fit TRBD2. The CDR3 contains 15 residues. Germline trimming cut 2 bases from V and 3 bases from J; bases unmatched to any gene: 5. Per the germline V gene, CDR1 is SGHTA and CDR2 is FQGNSA. The CDR3 here is CASSLIAGELYEQYF. The CDR3 DNA follows: TGTGCCAGCAGCTTAATAGCGGGAGAACTCTACGAGCAGTACTTC.

The chain combines TRBV20-1 with TRBJ1-5; TRBD1 matches at 8 bases. The length of the CDR3 is 17 residues. Germline trimming cut 8 bases from V and 0 bases from J; bases unmatched to any gene: 15. Germline CDR1 reads DFQATT; CDR2 reads SNEGSKA (reference sequence). CDR3: CSSKSGTGGYSNQPQHF. The CDR3 region has the DNA TGCAGTTCCAAATCCGGGACAGGAGGTTATAGCAATCAGCCCCAGCATTTT.

Only a few counts were recorded for this clonotype. This chain joins TRBV24-1 and TRBJ1-5, with 7 bases that match TRBD1. The V and J ends lost 7 bases and 6 bases, in that order; junction bases with no gene match: 8. The CDR3 has 14 amino acids. Germline CDR1 KGHDR, CDR2 SFDVKD. CDR3 sequence reads: CATSPGGLGQPQHF. The CDR3 bases are TGTGCCACCAGCCCAGGGGGTCTCGGTCAGCCCCAGCATTTT.

The chain uses TRBV14 and TRBJ2-1; the match to TRBD1 covers 9 bases. Trimming at V came to 1 base and at J to 2 bases, leaving 9 bases not matched to a gene. CDR1 and CDR2 (germline): SGHDN, FVKESK. This CDR3 is 18 amino acids long. CDR3 sequence: CASSQAAVRDRAYNEQFF. CDR3 DNA: TGTGCCAGCAGCCAAGCGGCAGTCCGGGACAGGGCCTACAATGAGCAGTTCTTC.